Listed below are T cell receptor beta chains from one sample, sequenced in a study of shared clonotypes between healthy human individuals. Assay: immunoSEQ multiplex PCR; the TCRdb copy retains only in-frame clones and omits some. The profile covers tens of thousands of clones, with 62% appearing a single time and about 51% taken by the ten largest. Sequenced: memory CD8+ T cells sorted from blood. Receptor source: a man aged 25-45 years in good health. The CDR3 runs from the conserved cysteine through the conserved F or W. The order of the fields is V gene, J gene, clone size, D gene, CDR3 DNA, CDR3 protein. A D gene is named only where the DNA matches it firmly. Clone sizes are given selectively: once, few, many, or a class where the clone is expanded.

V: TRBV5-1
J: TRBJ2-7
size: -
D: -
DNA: TGCGCCAGCAGCTTGGAATTGGGTAACTACGAGCAGTACTTC
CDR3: CASSLELGNYEQYF

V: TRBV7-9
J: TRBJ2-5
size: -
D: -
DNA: TGTGCCAGCAGCCTCATAGCAGAGACCCAGTACTTC
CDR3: CASSLIAETQYF

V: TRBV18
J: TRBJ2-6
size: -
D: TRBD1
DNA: TGTGCCAGCTCCTGGCGGGACAGGGGAAGCTCTGGGGCCAACGTCCTGACTTTC
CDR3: CASSWRDRGSSGANVLTF

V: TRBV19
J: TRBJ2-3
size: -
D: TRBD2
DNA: TGTGCCAGTAAGATCGTAGCGGGAGTGGCAGATACGCAGTATTTT
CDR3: CASKIVAGVADTQYF

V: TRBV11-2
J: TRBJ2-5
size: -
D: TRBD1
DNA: TGTGCCAGCAGCTTAGGGACAGGGTGGGAGACCCAGTACTTC
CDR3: CASSLGTGWETQYF

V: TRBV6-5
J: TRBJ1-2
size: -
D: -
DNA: TGTGCCAGCAGTTACTCGATGGGCAGGGGCTATGGCTACACCTTC
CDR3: CASSYSMGRGYGYTF

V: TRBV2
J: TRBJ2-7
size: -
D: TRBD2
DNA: TGTGCCAGCAGCGTACTAGCGAACGAGCAGTACTTC
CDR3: CASSVLANEQYF

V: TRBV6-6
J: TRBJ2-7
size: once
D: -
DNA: TGTGCCAGCAGTTACGGGCCAGCCTACGAGCAGTACTTC
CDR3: CASSYGPAYEQYF

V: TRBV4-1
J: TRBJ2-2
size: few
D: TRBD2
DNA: TGCGCCAGCAGCCAAGATGCGGGGGGCGGATTGACCGGGGAGCTGTTTTTT
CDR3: CASSQDAGGGLTGELFF

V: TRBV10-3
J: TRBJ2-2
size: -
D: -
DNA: TGTGCCATCAGTGAGGACGTGGACCCCACCGGGGAGCTGTTTTTT
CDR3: CAISEDVDPTGELFF

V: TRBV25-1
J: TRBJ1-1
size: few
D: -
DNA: TGTGCCAGCAGTGACCGGAACACTGAAGCTTTCTTT
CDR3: CASSDRNTEAFF

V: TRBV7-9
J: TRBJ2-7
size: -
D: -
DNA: TGTGCCAGCAGCTTACCCGCGGGACAGTTCCCTGGGGAGTACTTC
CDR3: CASSLPAGQFPGEYF

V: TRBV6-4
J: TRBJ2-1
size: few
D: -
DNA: TGTGCCAGCAGTGATAGCGTGGGCCATAACAATGAGCAGTTCTTC
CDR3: CASSDSVGHNNEQFF

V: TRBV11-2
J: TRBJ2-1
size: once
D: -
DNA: TGTGCCAGCAGCCTCCGAGCCTACAATGAGCAGTTCTTC
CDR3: CASSLRAYNEQFF

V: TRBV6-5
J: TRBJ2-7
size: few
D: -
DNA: TGTGCCAGCAGTTACTCGAACCCCTACGAGCAGTACTTC
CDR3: CASSYSNPYEQYF

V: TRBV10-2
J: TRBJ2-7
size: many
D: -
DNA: TGCGCCAGCAGTGAGAATAATCTAGCTTTAGCTTACGAGCAGTACTTC
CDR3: CASSENNLALAYEQYF

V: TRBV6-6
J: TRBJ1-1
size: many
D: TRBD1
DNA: TGTGCCAGCAGTCCGGGACAGGGGTCTGAAGCTTTCTTT
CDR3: CASSPGQGSEAFF

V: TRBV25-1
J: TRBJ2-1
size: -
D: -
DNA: TGTGCCAGCAGTGCTCCCGGGAGAGTCTACAATGAGCAGTTCTTC
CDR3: CASSAPGRVYNEQFF

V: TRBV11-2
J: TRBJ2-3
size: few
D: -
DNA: TGTGCCAGCAGCGGCCGGACAAGGGGCACAGATACGCAGTATTTT
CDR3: CASSGRTRGTDTQYF

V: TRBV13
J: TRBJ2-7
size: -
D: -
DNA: TGTGCCAGCCAACTAGCTGCAACCTACGAGCAGTACTTC
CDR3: CASQLAATYEQYF

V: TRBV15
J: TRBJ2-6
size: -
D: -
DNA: TGTGCCACCAGATCTGGGGCCAACGTCCTGACTTTC
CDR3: CATRSGANVLTF

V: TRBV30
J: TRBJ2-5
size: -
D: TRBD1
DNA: TGTGCCTGGAGTCCCATCGACAGGGGTTCTCTCCAAGAGACCCAGTACTTC
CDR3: CAWSPIDRGSLQETQYF

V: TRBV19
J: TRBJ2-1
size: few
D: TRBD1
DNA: TGTGCCAGTAGTATAACAGGGGATGCCTACAATGAGCAGTTCTTC
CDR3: CASSITGDAYNEQFF

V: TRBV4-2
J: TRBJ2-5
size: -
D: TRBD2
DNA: TGTGCCAGCAGCCCCGGGGGGACCCAAGAGACCCAGTACTTC
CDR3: CASSPGGTQETQYF

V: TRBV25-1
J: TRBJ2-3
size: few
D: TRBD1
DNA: TGTGCCAGCAGTGAACAGGGGGGCACAGATACGCAGTATTTT
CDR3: CASSEQGGTDTQYF

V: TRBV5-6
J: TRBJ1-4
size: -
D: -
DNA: TGTGCCAGCAGCTTGCAGGGCAATGAAAAACTGTTTTTT
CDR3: CASSLQGNEKLFF

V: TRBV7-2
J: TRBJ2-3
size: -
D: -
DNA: TGTGCCAGCAGCTTAGGTCTCTTCCTGGCAACTTATACGCAGTATTTT
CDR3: CASSLGLFLATYTQYF

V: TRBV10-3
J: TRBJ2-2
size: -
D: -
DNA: TGTGCCATCAGTGACCAGACCGGGGAGCTGTTTTTT
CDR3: CAISDQTGELFF

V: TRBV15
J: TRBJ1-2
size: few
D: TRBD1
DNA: TGTGCCACCAGCAGAGGGACAGGGAGTCACCTCGACTATGGCTACACCTTC
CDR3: CATSRGTGSHLDYGYTF

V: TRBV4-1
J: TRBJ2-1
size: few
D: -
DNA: TGCGCCAGCAGCCAAGGGACTGGGAACAATGAGCAGTTCTTC
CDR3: CASSQGTGNNEQFF

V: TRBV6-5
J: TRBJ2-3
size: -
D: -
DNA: TGTGCCAGCAGTTACTCGCCGGACACAGATACGCAGTATTTT
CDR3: CASSYSPDTDTQYF

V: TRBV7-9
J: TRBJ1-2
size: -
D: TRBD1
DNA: TGTGCCAGCAGCTTGGGACAGGTTAATGGCTACACCTTC
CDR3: CASSLGQVNGYTF

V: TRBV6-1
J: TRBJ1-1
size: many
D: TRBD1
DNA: TGTGCCAGCAGTGAAGTAGGGGGCGGCACTGAAGCTTTCTTT
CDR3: CASSEVGGGTEAFF

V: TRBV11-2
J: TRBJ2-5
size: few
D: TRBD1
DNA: TGTGCCAGCAGCTTACGGACAGGGGAGAACCAAGAGACCCAGTACTTC
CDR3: CASSLRTGENQETQYF

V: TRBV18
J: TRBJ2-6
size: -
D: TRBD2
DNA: TGTGCCAGCTCACCTGGAACTAGCGCCGGGGCCAACGTCCTGACTTTC
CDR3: CASSPGTSAGANVLTF

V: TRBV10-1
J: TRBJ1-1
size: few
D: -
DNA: TGCGCCAGCAGAGACGGCATGAACACTGAAGCTTTCTTT
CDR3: CASRDGMNTEAFF

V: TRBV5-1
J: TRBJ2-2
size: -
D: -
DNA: TGCGCCAGCAGCCTTCACAGGTCCGACGGGGAGCTGTTTTTT
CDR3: CASSLHRSDGELFF

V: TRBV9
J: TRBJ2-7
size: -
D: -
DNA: TGTGCCAGCAGCGTAGGGGGACATGGATACGAGCAGTACTTC
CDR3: CASSVGGHGYEQYF

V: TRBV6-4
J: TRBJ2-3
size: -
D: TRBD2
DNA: TGTGCCAGCAGTGACTCAATAGCGGGAGGCGTGGATACGCAGTATTTT
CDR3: CASSDSIAGGVDTQYF

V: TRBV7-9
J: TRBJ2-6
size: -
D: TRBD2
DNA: TGTGCCAGCAGCTACCTAGCGGGAGGGCCGTCTGGGGCCAACGTCCTGACTTTC
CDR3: CASSYLAGGPSGANVLTF

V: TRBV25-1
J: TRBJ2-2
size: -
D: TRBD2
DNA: TGTGCCAGCAGTGAATTTGCTAGCGGGACGAACACCGGGGAGCTGTTTTTT
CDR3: CASSEFASGTNTGELFF

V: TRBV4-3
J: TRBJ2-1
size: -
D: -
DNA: TGCGCCAGCAGCCAAGAAGGGACGAACTACAATGAGCAGTTCTTC
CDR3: CASSQEGTNYNEQFF